This is a list of T cell receptor beta chains from one sample in a study of blood T cell repertoires in COVID-19. Repertoires were generated with immunoSEQ multiplex PCR, while TCRdb's copy carries only in-frame clones and drops some. The profile shows 250,000 to 300,000 clones, roughly 87% of them singletons. The sample taken for sequencing was peripheral blood. The origin of the receptors is a woman in her 30s with acute or convalescent COVID-19. The conserved cysteine and the conserved F or W are not part of the CDR3 here. Clone size, where shown, is once, few, many, or a class for clones that have expanded.

TRBJ1-5	.	TRBV7-9	ASSLLSGQGGNQPQH
TRBJ2-7	.	TRBV7-6	ASSFQGRSYEQY
TRBJ1-4	.	TRBV5-5	ASSLGINEKLF
TRBJ2-3	once	TRBV19	ASSIPGSTDTQY
TRBJ2-7	.	TRBV5-6	ASSWGHLTYEQY
TRBJ1-2	few	TRBV6-6	ASRGQGFYGYT
TRBJ2-3	.	TRBV5-5	ASSLAVASGSTDTQY
TRBJ2-6	.	TRBV10-3	AISERGSGANVLT
TRBJ1-1	.	TRBV19	ASQGLGGNTEAF
TRBJ2-1	few	TRBV5-1	ASSPTSGRTVEQF
TRBJ2-3	.	TRBV11-2	ASSLYGATDTQY
TRBJ2-5	.	TRBV15	ATSRKAGVGTQY